This T cell receptor beta chain derives from a study of T cell responses to AZD1222 COVID-19 vaccine. On the study more broadly: Second doses were pooled across both intervals (about 4 or about 12 weeks). Broader study findings: Without day 14 samples, only post-peak T cell repertoires were studied. Clonal diversity may have been underestimated, and the donors were mostly white British, with more females than males. Baseline serology detected seropositivity in only six AZD1222 recipients.

The method was immunoSEQ multiplex PCR; TCRdb's version includes in-frame clones alone and lacks a portion of them. The top ten clones hold around 1.6% of a sample with about 130,000 clones, 87% of them seen once. With regard to this clone: The target antigen is unknown.

The CDR3 contains 11 residues. V lost 3 bases to trimming and J lost 8 bases, with 5 bases between them. The V gene's germline CDR1 is SGHRS and CDR2 YFSETQ. This sequence was found in an adult in good health. The sample here was peripheral blood, taken on day 0 of AZD1222 vaccination. The chain carries TRBV5-1 and TRBJ1-4; D unresolved. In nucleotides, the CDR3 is TGCGCCAGCAGCTATGGAGAAAAACTGTTTTTT. It yields the protein CASSYGEKLFF.